The 17 T cell receptor beta chains given below trace back to one sample, sequenced in a study of T cells in Graves' hyperthyroidism and ophthalmopathy. RNA transcripts served as the template for amplifying TCR beta CDR3 regions. The HTBI primer set drove a first-round RT-PCR of the TCR CDR3. TCRdb redid the calling of the multiplex PCR reads with MiXCR, one entry per CDR3 protein. The sample lists approximately 150,000 distinct CDR3 sequences, approximately 9% occurring once. Material: blood. The receptors stem from a young woman with Graves' hyperthyroidism that later progressed to Graves' ophthalmopathy.

There are many counts of this clonotype. The chain is built from TRBV30 and TRBJ1-3; D unclear. Germline V CDR1 and CDR2: GTSNPN, SVGIG (reference sequence). This CDR3 contains 12 residues. V dropped 4 bases and J dropped 6 bases, with 10 bases sitting between them. The CDR3 here is CAWKGLENTIYF. The CDR3 coding sequence is TGTGCCTGGAAAGGCCTTGAAAACACCATATATTTT.

The chain has TRBV7-3 and TRBJ1-5, with D unclear. The germline CDR1 and CDR2 sequences are SGHTA and FQGTGA. The CDR3 runs to 11 residues. V was clipped by 2 bases and J by 6 bases, with 2 bases between them. CDR3: CASSLFQPQHF. The DNA for the CDR3 is TGTGCCAGCAGCTTATTTCAGCCCCAGCATTTT.

This clonotype was found a few times. V is TRBV18 and J is TRBJ2-7, with a tentative D call TRBD2 (5 bases). This CDR3 contains 16 residues. V lost 2 bases and J lost 1, with 15 bases in between. The germline V gene encodes CDR1 KGHSH and CDR2 LQKENI. The CDR3 here is CASSPSGISESYEQYF. The CDR3 DNA reads as TGTGCCAGCTCACCAAGCGGAATATCAGAATCCTACGAGCAGTACTTC.

There are many counts of this clonotype. The chain couples TRBV7-2 to TRBJ2-3, with 8 bases aligning to TRBD2. The CDR3 sequence is 14 residues long. The ends lost 4 bases at V and 3 bases at J; junction bases unmatched: 3. Germline CDR1 reads SGHTA; CDR2 reads FQGNSA. The CDR3: CASSSRGVTDTQYF. In nucleotides, the CDR3 is TGTGCCAGCAGCTCGCGGGGGGTAACAGATACGCAGTATTTT.

This clonotype has at least ten counts. The CDR3 here is CASSGGQGLTEAFF. DNA of the CDR3: TGTGCCAGCAGTGGGGGACAGGGGCTCACTGAAGCTTTCTTT. This chain links TRBV6-2 or TRBV6-3 with TRBJ1-1; 10 bases are a match to TRBD1. V trimming: 5 bases; J trimming: 4 bases; junction bases outside the gene matches: 4. This CDR3 contains 14 residues. Germline lookup yields CDR1 MNHEY and CDR2 SVGEGT.

The table lists this clonotype with many counts. The rearrangement uses TRBV20-1 and TRBJ1-5; D call uncertain. Trimming shortened V by 5 bases and J by 6 bases, and 14 bases separated the two germline ends. CDR1 is DFQATT, CDR2 SNEGSKA, per germline (reference sequence). The CDR3 runs to 13 residues. CDR3 DNA: TGCAGTGCTTACGCGGGTGGGCCTCAGCCCCAGCATTTT. This translates into CSAYAGGPQPQHF.

Many counts were recorded for this clonotype. This rearrangement joins TRBV12-3 or TRBV12-4 to TRBJ1-2; no clear D. Trimming removed 7 bases at V and 2 bases at J, with 11 bases between. The CDR3 loop spans 13 amino acids. CDR3 amino acids: CASKRTANYGYTF. The CDR3 DNA is TGTGCCAGCAAAAGGACGGCGAACTATGGCTACACCTTC.

This clonotype turned up a few times. The chain has TRBV10-3 and TRBJ2-5, with D tentatively TRBD1 or TRBD2 (7 bases each). V lost 3 bases to trimming and J lost 4 bases, with 15 bases between them. CDR3 length equals 15 residues. Looked up from germline, CDR1 is ENHRY and CDR2 is SYGVKD. The CDR3 DNA sequence: TGTGCCATCAGTGACCCAGGGGGGGCAGGAGAGACCCAGTACTTC. This codes for CAISDPGGAGETQYF.

This clonotype occurred many times. V and J are TRBV24-1 and TRBJ2-2; possible D gene TRBD1, 5 bases. The V end lost 0 bases, the J end lost 6 bases, and 22 bases lay between the germline ends. From germline, CDR1 is KGHDR and CDR2 SFDVKD. This CDR3 region has 19 residues. DNA for the CDR3: TGTGCCACCAGTGATTTGCAGAGGCAGGGTTCCCTAGGCCCCGGGGAGCTGTTTTTT. It codes for CATSDLQRQGSLGPGELFF.

Ten or more counts support this clonotype. For the CDR3, the DNA is TGTGCCTGGATTTGGATGGGTACCGGGGAGCTGTTTTTT. Translated: CAWIWMGTGELFF. V gene TRBV30 combines with J gene TRBJ2-2; no definite D call. V lost 4 bases and J 5 bases, leaving 11 bases between the germline ends. The germline gives CDR1 GTSNPN, CDR2 SVGIG (reference sequence). CDR3 length equals 13 residues. Drawing the rest from reference TRBV30 and TRBJ2-2, the complete variable domain is SQTIHQWPATLVQPVGSPLSLECTVEGTSNPNLYWYRQAAGRGLQLLFYSVGIGQISSEVPQNLSASRPQDRQFILSSKKLLLSDSGFYLCAWIWMGTGELFFGEGSRLTVL.

This clonotype was seen at least ten times. The chain combines TRBV2 with TRBJ2-2; 8 bases line up with TRBD2. CDR3 length: 17 amino acids. Germline V CDR1 and CDR2: SNHLY, FYNNEI. V dropped 3 bases and J dropped 4; count of bases not matched to a gene: 10. The CDR3 spells CASSDGGAGGVTGELFF. Written as DNA, the CDR3 is TGTGCCAGCAGTGATGGGGGCGCGGGGGGTGTCACCGGGGAGCTGTTTTTT.

This clonotype was counted at least ten times. The V and J genes are TRBV20-1 and TRBJ2-1; D call uncertain. This CDR3 region has 14 residues. Germline V gene lookup returns CDR1 DFQATT and CDR2 SNEGSKA (reference sequence). V lost 4 bases and J lost 0, with 10 bases in between. The CDR3 spells CSAKILSSYNEQFF. CDR3 in DNA: TGCAGTGCTAAGATACTAAGCTCCTACAATGAGCAGTTCTTC.

This clonotype was recorded at least ten times. The rearrangement joins TRBV6-4 to TRBJ2-1; 11 bases map to TRBD2. V shed 0 bases and J 5 bases; nucleotides not matched to a gene: 0. The CDR3 covers 15 residues. The germline V gene has CDR1 MRHNA and CDR2 SNTAGT. The CDR3 region has the DNA TGTGCCAGCAGTGACTCGACTAGCGGGAACAATGAGCAGTTCTTC. It yields the protein CASSDSTSGNNEQFF.

This clonotype came up many times. The chain employs TRBV2 and TRBJ1-1; the match to TRBD1 covers 9 bases. The germline CDR1 and CDR2 sequences are SNHLY and FYNNEI. The CDR3 loop spans 14 amino acids. The trim removed 4 bases at V and 6 bases at J, leaving 6 bases unmatched. The CDR3: CASSGQGVMAEAFF. CDR3 nucleotides: TGTGCCAGCAGTGGACAGGGGGTGATGGCTGAAGCTTTCTTT.

This clonotype was observed at least ten times. The chain recombines TRBV28 with TRBJ2-7; 7 bases map to TRBD1. Germline lookup yields CDR1 MDHEN and CDR2 SYDVKM. This CDR3 has 16 residues. The V gene end was trimmed by 4 bases and the J gene end by 2 bases; junction bases not matched to a gene: 11. The CDR3 region is CASSSVGTVLTYEQYF. In DNA, the CDR3 is TGTGCCAGCAGTTCCGTCGGGACAGTACTTACCTACGAGCAGTACTTC.

This clonotype was detected ten times or more. The chain has TRBV9 and TRBJ2-2, with TRBD1 matching 8 bases. V shed 2 bases and J 2 bases; nucleotides not matched to a gene: 2. The CDR3 has 15 amino acids. Germline-derived CDR1 and CDR2 are SGDLS and YYNGEE. CDR3 amino acids: CASSVGQGNTGELFF. CDR3 DNA sequence: TGTGCCAGCAGCGTCGGACAGGGAAACACCGGGGAGCTGTTTTTT.

The CDR3 is CASSFGHYTDTQYF. Written as DNA, the CDR3 is TGTGCCAGCAGCTTCGGACACTACACAGATACGCAGTATTTT. The V gene is TRBV7-6, the J gene TRBJ2-3; maybe TRBD1 (5 bases). V was clipped by 3 bases and J by 2 bases, with 9 bases between them. The CDR3 has 14 residues. Germline CDR1 SGHVS, CDR2 FNYEAQ.